The 2 T cell receptor beta chains below come from one sample, sequenced in a study of OX40 agonist ivuxolimab in advanced cancers. Here immunoSEQ multiplex PCR was the method, and the copy in TCRdb shows in-frame clones only, minus some. The repertoire holds around 78,000 clones, 87% seen once, with roughly 0.23% in the top ten. Sequencing was performed on CD4+ or CD8+ T cells sorted from blood, taken in a trial of the OX40 agonist ivuxolimab. The source is an adult with an advanced solid tumor such as melanoma, head and neck, liver or kidney cancer.

This sequence joins TRBV11-2 and TRBJ2-7; D is perhaps TRBD1 (6 bases). CDR1 SGHAT and CDR2 FQNNGV come from the germline V gene. V lost 1 base and J lost 0, with 16 bases in between. This CDR3 has 17 amino acids. CDR3 amino acids: CASSLATGTLSSYEQYF. CDR3 bases: TGTGCCAGCAGCTTAGCAACAGGGACCTTGAGCTCCTACGAGCAGTACTTC.

The chain uses TRBV6-5 and TRBJ2-5; 8 bases fit TRBD2. V trimming: 4 bases; J trimming: 4 bases; junction bases outside the gene matches: 5. CDR3 length: 14 amino acids. Germline values: CDR1 MNHEY, CDR2 SVGAGI. CDR3 residues: CASSWGLVGETQYF. The CDR3 DNA sequence: TGTGCCAGCAGTTGGGGACTAGTGGGAGAGACCCAGTACTTC.